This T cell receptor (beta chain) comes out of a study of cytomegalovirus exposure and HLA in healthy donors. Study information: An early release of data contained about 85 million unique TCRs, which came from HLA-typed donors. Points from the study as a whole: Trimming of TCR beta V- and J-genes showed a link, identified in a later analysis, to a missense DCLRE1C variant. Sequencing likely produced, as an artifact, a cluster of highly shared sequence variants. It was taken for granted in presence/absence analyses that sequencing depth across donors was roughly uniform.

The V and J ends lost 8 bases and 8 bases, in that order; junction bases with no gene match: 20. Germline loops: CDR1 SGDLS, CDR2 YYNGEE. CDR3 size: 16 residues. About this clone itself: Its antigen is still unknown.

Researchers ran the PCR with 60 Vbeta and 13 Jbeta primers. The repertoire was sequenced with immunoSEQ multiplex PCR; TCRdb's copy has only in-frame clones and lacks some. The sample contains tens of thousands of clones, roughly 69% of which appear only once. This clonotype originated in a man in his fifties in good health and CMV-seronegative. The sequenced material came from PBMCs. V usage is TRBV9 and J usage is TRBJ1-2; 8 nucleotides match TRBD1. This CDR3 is CASSRGRGRGVEGYTF. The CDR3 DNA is TGTGCCAGTTCCCGGGGCAGGGGGCGCGGTGTTGAAGGCTACACCTTC.